A single sample is the source of the 24 T cell receptor beta chains below, sequenced in a study of tumor-infiltrating lymphocytes in primary liver carcinoma. Blood RNA came from unsorted whole blood; germline DNA was also extracted. TCR beta cDNA was made from roughly 450 ng total RNA with a constant-region primer. For TCR beta, libraries were produced by three nested multiplex PCR rounds using slightly modified ARM-PCR. A C-beta reverse primer and TRBV1-TRBV30 forward primers served in each of the first two PCR rounds, at 9 to 11 cycles apiece. TCRdb itself ran the multiplex PCR reads through MiXCR, one entry per CDR3 protein. The data hold about 350,000 distinct CDR3 sequences, with around 60% observed a single time. The sequencing sample was made of peripheral blood. The receptors were gathered from a middle-aged man with primary liver carcinoma and hepatitis B virus infection.

As to this clonotype: Mismatch with germline at one junction end may stem from a read error. The gene calls are TRBV29-1 and TRBJ2-3; D remains ambiguous. CDR3 length: 15 residues. From germline, CDR1 is SQVTM and CDR2 ANQGSEA. The CDR3 spells CSVEPDAVSTDTKYF. DNA of the CDR3: TGCAGCGTTGAACCAGATGCAGTTAGCACGGATACGAAGTATTTT.

The count of this clonotype is one. A single base separates this from a much larger clone, so it may be a read error. The rearrangement links TRBV6-6 to TRBJ2-7, with D tentatively TRBD1 or TRBD2 (5 bases each). Germline-derived CDR1 and CDR2 are MNHNY and SVGAGI (reference sequence). The V end was cut by 7 bases, the J end by 1 base, with 20 bases between. The CDR3 totals 16 residues. The CDR3 loop reads CASTSSGQDRSYEQYF. For the CDR3, the DNA is TGTGCCAGCACCTCGTCGGGGCAGGATAGATCCTACGAGCAGTACTTC.

This clonotype was picked up one time. The chain recombines TRBV20-1 with TRBJ2-2, with TRBD1 matching 8 bases. This CDR3 region has 15 residues. Germline CDR1 and CDR2: DFQATT and SNEGSKA (reference sequence). The junction had 6 bases not matched to a gene; V was cut back by 2 bases and J by 4 bases. As DNA, the CDR3 is TGCAGTGCTAGAAAGGGGGGACAGGCCACCGGGGAGCTGTTTTTT. Amino acid sequence: CSARKGGQATGELFF.

V gene TRBV6-5 combines with J gene TRBJ2-7; 7 positions agree with TRBD1. The germline V gene has CDR1 MNHEY and CDR2 SVGAGI. The CDR3 contains 16 residues. J gave up 4 bases and V 6 bases, and 15 bases lay outside the gene matches. The CDR3 here is CASRSGQAAPFYEQYF. In nucleotides, the CDR3 is TGTGCCAGCAGGTCCGGACAGGCAGCACCCTTTTACGAGCAGTACTTC.

About this clonotype itself: Compared with germline, one end of the junction differs, possibly owing to a read error. The J gene is TRBJ1-2, the V gene TRBV11-2, with 7 nucleotides matching TRBD1. There are 15 residues in the CDR3. Looked up from germline, CDR1 is SGHAT and CDR2 is FQNNGV. CDR3 region: CVSSLAPGGLAGNTF. In nucleotides, the CDR3 is TGTGTCAGCAGCTTGGCTCCAGGGGGGTTGGCTGGCAACACCTTC. Based on the CDR3 plus reference TRBV11-2 and TRBJ1-2, the full variable domain is EAGVAQSPRYKIIEKRQSVAFWCNPISGHATLYWYQQILGQGPKLLIQFQNNGVVDDSQLPKDRFSAERLKGVDSTLKIQPAKLEDSAVYLCVSSLAPGGLAGNTFGSGTRLTVV.

This clonotype was counted ten times or more. The J gene is TRBJ2-5, the V gene TRBV12-3 or TRBV12-4; a weak D match, TRBD1 (6 bases). The CDR3 runs 15 residues. The V end lost 5 bases, the J end lost 0 bases, and 13 bases lay between the germline ends. Written as DNA, the CDR3 is TGTGCCAGCAGTCGGCGGACAGAGTACCAAGAGACCCAGTACTTC. This translates into CASSRRTEYQETQYF.

As concerns this clonotype: At one end the junction does not follow the germline gene, possibly because of a read error. The chain is built from TRBV4-1 and TRBJ2-7; no definite D call. The CDR3 length is 13 residues. Germline V gene data show CDR1 as MGHRA and CDR2 as YSYEKL. The CDR3 DNA follows: TGCGCCAGCAGCCAAGAAGGGCACTACGAGGAGTACTTC. Translating gives CASSQEGHYEEYF.

The V gene is TRBV6-1, the J gene TRBJ2-7, with TRBD1 matching 7 bases. V trimming: 10 bases; J trimming: 4 bases; junction bases outside the gene matches: 10. Germline CDR1 is MNHNS and CDR2 is SASEGT. This CDR3 contains 13 residues. The CDR3 sequence is CANLTGLEYEQYF. As DNA, the CDR3 is TGTGCCAACTTGACAGGGCTGGAGTACGAGCAGTACTTC.

V gene TRBV11-2 combines with J gene TRBJ2-3, with D possibly being TRBD2 (6 bases). This CDR3 spans 15 amino acids. V lost 3 bases to trimming and J lost 2 bases, with 12 bases between them. Germline V gene lookup returns CDR1 SGHAT and CDR2 FQNNGV. The CDR3 nucleotides read TGTGCCAGCAGCTTGACTAGGCAAGACACAGATACGCAGTATTTT. Its translation: CASSLTRQDTDTQYF. Supplemented by reference TRBV11-2 and TRBJ2-3, the full variable domain reads EAGVAQSPRYKIIEKRQSVAFWCNPISGHATLYWYQQILGQGPKLLIQFQNNGVVDDSQLPKDRFSAERLKGVDSTLKIQPAKLEDSAVYLCASSLTRQDTDTQYFGPGTRLTVL.

This clonotype was recorded a few times. The chain combines TRBV28 with TRBJ1-1, with TRBD1 matching over 8 bases. V lost 3 bases, J lost 0 bases, and 12 bases stayed unmatched. This CDR3 comprises 18 residues. Germline CDR1 MDHEN, CDR2 SYDVKM. In nucleotides, the CDR3 is TGTGCCAGCAGTTTTCAAACGGGACAGGCATCAATGAACACTGAAGCTTTCTTT. Translating it yields CASSFQTGQASMNTEAFF.

About this clonotype: Since the CDR3 does not end with the conserved phenylalanine or tryptophan, this likely comes from a read error. The chain is built from TRBV11-2 and TRBJ2-1, with D uncertain. The CDR3 consists of 12 residues. CDR1 and CDR2 from the germline V gene are SGHAT and FQNNGV. The ends were cut back, 4 bases at V and 4 bases at J, with 5 bases in the middle. CDR3: CASSSAYNEQFL. CDR3 bases: TGTGCCAGCAGCTCTGCGTACAATGAGCAGTTCCTC.

This clonotype was seen many times. This chain joins TRBV6-5 and TRBJ1-6, with D unresolved. Between the trimmed V and J ends, which lost 5 bases and 6 bases, there was a span of 14 bases. This CDR3 comprises 15 residues. Germline V CDR1 and CDR2: MNHEY, SVGAGI. CDR3 DNA sequence: TGTGCCAGCAGTCGGAACCTCGAGGGTAATTCACCCCTCCACTTT. Residues: CASSRNLEGNSPLHF.

This clonotype was counted once. A much larger clone differs from this one at a single base, so this may be a read error. This chain joins TRBV5-6 and TRBJ2-7; tentatively, D is TRBD1 (5 bases). Germline CDR1 SGHDT, CDR2 YYEEEE. The CDR3 consists of 14 residues. CDR3 region: CASGLDADTYEQYF. Here the CDR3 DNA reads TGTGCCAGCGGCTTGGATGCGGACACCTACGAGCAGTACTTC.

The rearrangement joins TRBV11-2 to TRBJ2-5; 10 nucleotides line up with TRBD2. V lost 4 bases, J lost 5 bases, and 13 bases stayed unmatched. Germline V gene data show CDR1 as SGHAT and CDR2 as FQNNGV. This CDR3 is built from 17 residues. Written as DNA, the CDR3 is TGTGCCAGCAGCTCAGGCCTAGCGGGAGTAAGGAGTGAGACCCAGTACTTC. This gives the protein CASSSGLAGVRSETQYF.

CDR3 in DNA: TGCGCCAGCAGCTTGAGAGTAGGGGCAACGGACGAGCAGTACTTC. This encodes CASSLRVGATDEQYF. The chain uses TRBV5-1 and TRBJ2-7; weak D call: TRBD1 (5 bases). The V and J ends lost 1 base and 5 bases respectively, with 16 bases between them. The CDR3 loop spans 15 amino acids. Germline-derived CDR1 and CDR2 are SGHRS and YFSETQ.

This clonotype came up a few times. Being one base from a much bigger clone, this may be a read error. The chain recombines TRBV12-3 or TRBV12-4 with TRBJ1-5; 7 bases match TRBD1. V gave up 7 bases and J gave up 2 bases; unmatched junction bases: 8. CDR3 size: 15 residues. CDR3 loop: CASTPRQGGNQPQHF. CDR3 DNA sequence: TGTGCCAGCACCCCACGACAGGGCGGCAATCAGCCCCAGCATTTT.

About this clonotype: A much more abundant neighbour one base away suggests this may be a read error. The rearrangement uses TRBV12-3 or TRBV12-4 and TRBJ1-1, with a weak D call TRBD1 (6 bases). This CDR3 contains 14 residues. The CDR3 reads CASRLAGESNETFF. The CDR3 DNA sequence: TGTGCCAGCAGGTTAGCAGGGGAGTCTAATGAAACTTTCTTT.

The chain joins TRBV5-5 to TRBJ2-3; 13 positions match TRBD2. The CDR3 sequence is 17 residues long. Germline CDR1 reads SGHKS; CDR2 reads YYEKEE (reference sequence). V lost 8 bases and J lost 5; bases outside the gene matches: 14. Here the CDR3 DNA reads TGTGCCAGTAGCGAAGGACTAGCGGGAGAGTCTAAAGATACGCAGTATTTT. Protein sequence: CASSEGLAGESKDTQYF.

For this clonotype: The junction departs from the called germline gene at one end, perhaps through a read error. The chain combines TRBV11-2 with TRBJ2-7, with 14 bases identical to TRBD2. Looked up from germline, CDR1 is SGHAT and CDR2 is FQNNGV. The CDR3 runs to 16 residues. In DNA, the CDR3 is TGTACCAGCAGCGCCGGGACTAGCGGGAGCTCTTACGAGCGGTACTTC. Translating gives CTSSAGTSGSSYERYF.

Worth noting for this clonotype: Given a much more abundant clone one base away, this may be a read error. This rearrangement joins TRBV4-1 to TRBJ2-7, with D perhaps being TRBD1 or TRBD2 (5 bases each). This CDR3 spans 16 amino acids. Trimming pared 0 bases from V and 2 bases from J, leaving 14 bases between. Germline V gene lookup returns CDR1 MGHRA and CDR2 YSYEKL. CDR3 DNA: TGCGCCAGCAGCCAAGAAGGTGGGACGGAAACCTACGAGCAGTACTTC. Translation: CASSQEGGTETYEQYF.

V is TRBV11-2 and J is TRBJ2-7; TRBD1 matches at 7 bases. The CDR3 contains 15 residues. V lost 5 bases and J lost 6; bases outside the gene matches: 13. CDR1 is SGHAT, CDR2 FQNNGV, per germline. CDR3 DNA sequence: TGTGCCAGCAGCACATGGACAGGCCGAACCTGCGAGCAGTACTTC. It codes for CASSTWTGRTCEQYF.

On this clonotype: The DNA is left out, because the CDR3 cannot be placed on it with certainty; the CDR3 is given as TCRdb lists it. The chain carries TRBV12-3 or TRBV12-4 and TRBJ2-3; the DNA was not used to check the table's D call, TRBD1. Including both end residues, the CDR3 is 16 amino acids long. CDR3 residues: CASSLIVGGGTDTHHF.

The chain uses TRBV4-1 and TRBJ2-7; 11 bases align to TRBD2. The length of the CDR3 is 16 residues. Germline V gene lookup returns CDR1 MGHRA and CDR2 YSYEKL. V was pared by 4 bases and J by 1 base, with 6 bases of the junction left unmatched. The DNA for the CDR3 is TGCGCCAGCAGCCGAGATAGACTAGCGGGATCCTACGAGCAGTACTTC. The encoded protein is CASSRDRLAGSYEQYF.

This clonotype appeared once. This CDR3 fails to terminate in the conserved phenylalanine or tryptophan, so it likely reflects a read error. The V call is TRBV11-1, the J call TRBJ2-1; D remains unclear. Germline loops: CDR1 SGHAT, CDR2 FQDESV (reference sequence). CDR3 length: 15 amino acids. The CDR3 here is CVSSLDGSAYNEQFL. The DNA for the CDR3 is TGTGTCAGCAGCTTAGATGGTAGTGCCTACAATGAGCAGTTCCTC.